These 16 T cell receptor beta chains share one sample of origin, sequenced in a study of CXCR3-negative and CXCR3-positive naive CD8 T cells. Points from the study as a whole: Against CXCR3-negative naive cells, CXCR3-positive naive cells showed more hydrophobic TRB CDR3s.

Each TRB cDNA library was prepared by 5' RACE (with UMI labels). Reanalyzing the 5' RACE reads, TCRdb keeps one entry per CDR3 protein, without DNA. There are over 55,000 distinct CDR3 sequences in the sample, with about 0.49% held by the top ten. These TCRs' antigens remain unknown. Sequenced sample: naive CXCR3+ CD8+ T cells from blood. Subset noted: CD45RO-CCR7+CD27+CD95- naive CD8+ T cells expressing CXCR3 (TNR3+). Source of these receptors: a human donor in good health. Some clones in this sample may be carry-over from other donors' samples.

The chain recombines TRBV6-5 with TRBJ2-1. From germline, CDR1 is MNHEY and CDR2 SVGAGI. This CDR3 region has 12 residues. CDR3 residues: CASSSDKNEQFF.

CDR3 sequence reads: CASGSGGPYNEQFF. The chain carries TRBV2 and TRBJ2-1; TCRdb reports TRBD2, a call that lacks DNA to check it against. The germline V gene encodes CDR1 SNHLY and CDR2 FYNNEI. The CDR3 has 14 residues.

The chain uses TRBV3-1 and TRBJ1-1; absent DNA, TCRdb's TRBD1 call cannot be checked. Per germline, CDR1 LGHDT and CDR2 YNNKEL (reference sequence). The CDR3 runs 14 residues. CDR3 region: CASSGRTANTEAFF.

V is TRBV6-2 or TRBV6-3 and J is TRBJ2-1. The CDR3 covers 13 residues. CDR1 MNHEY and CDR2 SVGEGT come from the germline V gene. CDR3: CASSSTGYNEQFF.

The chain recombines TRBV3-1 with TRBJ2-3; TCRdb reports TRBD1, a call that lacks DNA to check it against. CDR3 length equals 12 residues. CDR1 and CDR2 from the germline V gene are LGHDT and YNNKEL (reference sequence). CDR3 residues: CASTGGTDTQYF.

The V call is TRBV29-1, the J call TRBJ2-3; with no DNA, the TCRdb D assignment of TRBD1 cannot be verified. The CDR3 is 13 amino acids. CDR1 is SQVTM, CDR2 ANQGSEA, per germline. Here the CDR3 reads CSVETGDTDTQYF.

The genes are TRBV2 and TRBJ2-3; TCRdb calls TRBD2, which cannot be checked without DNA. CDR3 length: 18 residues. Germline V gene lookup returns CDR1 SNHLY and CDR2 FYNNEI. The CDR3 spells CASSFEWGAHSATDTQYF.

The CDR3 is CASSLRGNEQFF. This rearrangement joins TRBV7-9 to TRBJ2-1; as DNA is missing, the TRBD1 call by TCRdb cannot be tested. This CDR3 comprises 12 residues. The germline gives CDR1 SEHNR, CDR2 FQNEAQ (reference sequence).

This rearrangement joins TRBV28 to TRBJ2-5; there is no DNA to check the TCRdb D call of TRBD1. Per the germline V gene, CDR1 is MDHEN and CDR2 is SYDVKM. The CDR3 consists of 15 residues. The CDR3 sequence: CASLPIWQGEETQYF.

The gene calls are TRBV12-3 or TRBV12-4 and TRBJ2-1; lacking DNA, the TRBD1 call made by TCRdb goes unchecked. The CDR3 has 15 amino acids. The CDR3 region is CASSPPGGGRNEQLF.

The J gene is TRBJ2-3, the V gene TRBV4-3; the D gene TCRdb calls, TRBD1, cannot be checked with no DNA. The germline CDR1 and CDR2 sequences are LGHNA and YSLEER. The CDR3 extends over 16 amino acids. The chain's CDR3 is CASSQDRQGRTDTQYF.

The chain recombines TRBV19 with TRBJ2-1; TCRdb selects TRBD2, and the lack of DNA leaves this call unchecked. The CDR3 extends over 15 amino acids. Germline V gives CDR1 LNHDA, CDR2 SQIVND (reference sequence). This CDR3 reads CASSPPAGGPNEQFF.

V is TRBV9 and J is TRBJ2-7; the TCRdb D gene call, TRBD1, has no DNA to confirm it. The germline V gene has CDR1 SGDLS and CDR2 YYNGEE. The CDR3 contains 17 residues. The CDR3 region is CASSVTRDGFSSYEQYF. Full variable domain (missing parts from reference TRBV9 and TRBJ2-7): DSGVTQTPKHLITATGQRVTLRCSPRSGDLSVYWYQQSLDQGLQFLIQYYNGEERAKGNILERFSAQQFPDLHSELNLSSLELGDSALYFCASSVTRDGFSSYEQYFGPGTRLTVT.

This chain connects TRBV25-1 to TRBJ2-2; absent DNA, TCRdb's TRBD1 call cannot be checked. This CDR3 spans 13 amino acids. From germline, CDR1 is MGHDK and CDR2 SYGVNS. CDR3 sequence reads: CASSPFNTGELFF.

V gene TRBV29-1 combines with J gene TRBJ2-3; without DNA, the TCRdb call of TRBD2 cannot be checked. This CDR3 contains 15 residues. Germline values: CDR1 SQVTM, CDR2 ANQGSEA. The CDR3 spells CSGRPGLLDTDTQYF.

The chain is built from TRBV6-6 and TRBJ2-7; TCRdb gives TRBD1 as the D gene, but with no DNA this cannot be confirmed. Per germline, CDR1 MNHNY and CDR2 SVGAGI (reference sequence). The CDR3 has 16 residues. Here the CDR3 reads CASSYTQDRVGDEQCF.